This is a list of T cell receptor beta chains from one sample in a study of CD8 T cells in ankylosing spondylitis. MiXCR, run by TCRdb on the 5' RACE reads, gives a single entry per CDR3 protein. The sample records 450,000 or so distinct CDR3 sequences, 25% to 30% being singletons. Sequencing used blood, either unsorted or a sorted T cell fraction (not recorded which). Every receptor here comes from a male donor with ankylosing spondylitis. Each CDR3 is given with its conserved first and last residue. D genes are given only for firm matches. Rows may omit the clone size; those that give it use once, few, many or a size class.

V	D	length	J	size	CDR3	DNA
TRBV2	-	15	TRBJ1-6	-	CASSPTGSHNSPLHF	TGTGCCAGCAGTCCTACCGGGAGCCATAATTCACCCCTCCACTTT
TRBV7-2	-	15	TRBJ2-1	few	CASSEQGGIYNEQFF	TGTGCCAGCAGCGAACAGGGGGGGATCTACAATGAGCAGTTCTTC
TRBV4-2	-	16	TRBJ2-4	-	CASSQNGAQSVNIQYF	TGTGCCAGCAGCCAAAATGGGGCCCAATCGGTAAACATTCAGTACTTC
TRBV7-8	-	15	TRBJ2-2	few	CASSPRASDPGELFF	TGTGCCAGCAGCCCTCGGGCTAGCGATCCCGGGGAGCTGTTTTTT
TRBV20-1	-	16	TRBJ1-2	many	CSARDRKGNINYGYTF	TGCAGTGCTAGAGATCGGAAGGGGAATATTAACTATGGCTACACCTTC
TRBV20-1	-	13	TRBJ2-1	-	CSARFVIRGEQFF	TGCAGTGCTAGATTTGTAATCCGGGGTGAGCAGTTCTTC
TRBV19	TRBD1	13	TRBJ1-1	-	CATSQGADAEAFF	TGTGCCACATCACAGGGGGCCGATGCTGAAGCTTTCTTT
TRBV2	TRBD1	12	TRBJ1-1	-	CASSLRDREAFF	TGTGCCAGCAGTCTCCGGGACAGAGAAGCTTTCTTT
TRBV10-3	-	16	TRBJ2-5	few	CAISESRGASQETQYF	TGTGCCATCAGTGAGTCCAGGGGGGCTTCCCAAGAGACCCAGTACTTC
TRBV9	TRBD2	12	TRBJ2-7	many	CASSEIAGEQYF	TGTGCCAGCAGCGAAATAGCGGGAGAGCAGTACTTC
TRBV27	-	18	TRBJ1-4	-	CASSLSRRAGGTNEKLFF	TGTGCCAGCAGTTTATCGAGGAGGGCTGGGGGGACTAATGAAAAACTGTTTTTT
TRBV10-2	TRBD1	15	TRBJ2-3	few	CASSELRTGTDTQYF	TGCGCCAGCAGTGAGCTGAGGACAGGGACAGATACGCAGTATTTT
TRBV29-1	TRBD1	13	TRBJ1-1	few	CSAGTGRNTEAFF	TGCAGCGCGGGGACAGGGAGGAACACTGAAGCTTTCTTT
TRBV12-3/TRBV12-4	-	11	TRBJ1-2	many	CASSWGNGYTF	TGTGCCAGCTCATGGGGAAATGGCTACACCTTC
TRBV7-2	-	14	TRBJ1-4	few	CASSLSRADEKLFF	TGTGCCAGCAGCTTATCCAGGGCTGACGAAAAACTGTTTTTT
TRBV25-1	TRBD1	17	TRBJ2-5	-	CATAYIRPGGGVETQYF	TGTGCCACCGCCTACATACGCCCAGGGGGCGGCGTCGAGACCCAGTACTTC
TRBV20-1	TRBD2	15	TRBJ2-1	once	CSARSQGTSRNEQFF	TGCAGTGCTAGATCCCAAGGGACTAGCAGGAATGAGCAGTTCTTC